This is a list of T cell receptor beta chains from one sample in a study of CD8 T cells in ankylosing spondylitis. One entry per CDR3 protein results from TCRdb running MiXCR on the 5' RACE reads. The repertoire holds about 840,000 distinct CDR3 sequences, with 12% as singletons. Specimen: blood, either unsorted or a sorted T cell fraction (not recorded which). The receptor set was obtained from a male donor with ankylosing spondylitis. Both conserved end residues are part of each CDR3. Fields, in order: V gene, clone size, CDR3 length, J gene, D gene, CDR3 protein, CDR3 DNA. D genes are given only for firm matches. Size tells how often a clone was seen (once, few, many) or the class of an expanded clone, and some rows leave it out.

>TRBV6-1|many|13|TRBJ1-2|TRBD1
CASKETGDGGYTF
TGTGCCAGCAAGGAGACAGGGGATGGCGGCTACACCTTC
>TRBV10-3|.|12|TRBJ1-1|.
CAISESVEGAFF
TGTGCCATCAGTGAGTCGGTTGAGGGAGCTTTCTTT
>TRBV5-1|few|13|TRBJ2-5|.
CASRARGQETQYF
TGCGCCAGCCGGGCTAGGGGGCAAGAGACCCAGTACTTC
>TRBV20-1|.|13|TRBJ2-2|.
CSGELYNTGELFF
TGCAGTGGGGAGCTATATAACACCGGGGAGCTGTTTTTT
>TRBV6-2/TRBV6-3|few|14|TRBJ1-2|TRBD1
CASSYTGTVSGYTF
TGTGCCAGCAGTTACACCGGGACAGTTTCTGGCTACACCTTC
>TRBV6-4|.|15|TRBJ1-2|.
CASSRTATTNYGYTF
TGTGCCAGCAGTCGGACAGCTACCACTAACTATGGCTACACCTTC
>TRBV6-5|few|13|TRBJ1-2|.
CASSYSILSGYTF
TGTGCCAGCAGTTACTCGATTTTGAGTGGCTACACCTTC
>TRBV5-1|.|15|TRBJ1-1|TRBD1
CASSLRTTGGTEAFF
TGCGCCAGCAGCTTGAGAACAACAGGGGGCACTGAAGCTTTCTTT
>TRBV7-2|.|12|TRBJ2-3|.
CASSFRGNTQYF
TGTGCCAGCAGCTTCCGGGGGAATACGCAGTATTTT
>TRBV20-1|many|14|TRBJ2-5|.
CSALIRPQQETQYF
TGCAGTGCTTTGATACGGCCCCAACAAGAGACCCAGTACTTC
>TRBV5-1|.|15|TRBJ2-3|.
CASSPETKSTDTQYF
TGCGCCAGCAGCCCTGAGACCAAGAGCACAGATACGCAGTATTTT